The clone carrying this TCR beta chain was counted a few times. Its antigen remains unknown. TCR beta CDR3 region amplification was performed from RNA transcripts. First-round RT-PCR of the TCR CDR3 relied on the HTBI primer set. In TCRdb, the multiplex PCR reads were re-called with MiXCR into one record per CDR3 protein. The table has under 600,000 distinct CDR3 sequences, about 16% seen once. This record belongs to a study of T cells in Graves' hyperthyroidism and ophthalmopathy. Overall study context: At initial diagnosis, before any treatment had begun, peripheral blood was obtained. General study results and limits: With a median lead of approximately 6.4 months before onset, the model predicted ophthalmopathy.

Ophthalmopathy patients had Clinical Activity Score at least 3, NOSPECS grade at least 4, duration under 3 months. Diagnoses were established using clinical symptoms, serum thyroxine and TRAb, thyroid ultrasound and orbital computed tomography. V lost 4 bases and J lost 0, with 10 bases in between. The CDR3 covers 15 residues. The TCR was taken from a woman aged 40-49 years with Graves' ophthalmopathy. The chain couples TRBV12-3 or TRBV12-4 to TRBJ1-3; no clear D gene. The sequenced sample was blood. The CDR3 sequence: CASSSDGNSGNTIYF. The DNA of the CDR3 is TGTGCCAGCAGTTCGGACGGAAACTCTGGAAACACCATATATTTT.